This TCR beta chain was recovered during a study of tumor and adjacent non-tumor tissue in lung cancer. Germline CDR1 and CDR2: SGHNT and YENEEA. CDR3 length: 12 residues. Trimming left V 3 bases short and J 6 bases short, with 6 bases between. A modified ARM-PCR protocol with three rounds of nested PCR amplified TCRbeta. MiXCR, applied by TCRdb to the multiplex PCR reads, yields one record per CDR3 protein. In the table there are 81,000 or so distinct CDR3 sequences, roughly 80% of which are singletons. RNA was extracted from bulk tissue without any cell sorting. This non-tumor lung sample came from over 3 cm beyond the tumor edge. Study results and caveats: Tumor tissue had significantly higher TCR diversity than normal lung. Normal lung showed higher cumulative top 100 clone frequency than tumor.

The table lists this clonotype with a count of one. What it binds is not known. Being one base from a much bigger clone, this may be a read error. Sequencing used distant non-tumor lung tissue. This TCR was sampled from a man aged 55 to 70 with non-small cell lung cancer. The V call is TRBV11-3, the J call TRBJ2-1, with D tentatively TRBD2 (5 bases). This chain's CDR3 is CASSFRGNEQFF. The CDR3 nucleotides read TGTGCCAGCAGCTTCCGGGGCAATGAGCAGTTCTTC.